The 9 T cell receptor beta chains below all came from one sample that was sequenced in a study of cytomegalovirus exposure and HLA in healthy donors. 60 Vbeta and 13 Jbeta primers were used in PCR. Generated by immunoSEQ multiplex PCR, the TCRdb table keeps only in-frame clones and is missing some. The profile shows roughly 140,000 clones, 78% of them singletons. The specimen sequenced was PBMCs. These receptors all stem from a male donor in good health and CMV-seronegative.

This chain joins TRBV30 and TRBJ1-2, with TRBD1 as a possible D gene (5 bases). Germline assignment: CDR1 GTSNPN and CDR2 SVGIG (reference sequence). There are 15 residues in the CDR3. V was clipped by 3 bases and J by 5 bases, with 19 bases between them. The CDR3 DNA reads TGTGCCTGGAGCTTTTCAAGCAGGGCCAGGTATGGCTACACCTTC. Its protein is CAWSFSSRARYGYTF. The entire variable domain, with the rest obtained from reference TRBV30 and TRBJ1-2, is as follows: SQTIHQWPATLVQPVGSPLSLECTVEGTSNPNLYWYRQAAGRGLQLLFYSVGIGQISSEVPQNLSASRPQDRQFILSSKKLLLSDSGFYLCAWSFSSRARYGYTFGSGTRLTVV.

The J gene is TRBJ2-7, the V gene TRBV4-2; 8 bases match TRBD1. The V segment lost 0 bases and the J segment 6 bases; nucleotides outside the gene matches: 4. Germline lookup yields CDR1 LGHNA and CDR2 YNFKEQ. The CDR3 has 14 amino acids. The CDR3 coding sequence is TGTGCCAGCAGCCAAGACAGGGGGCGTTCCGAGCAGTACTTC. This translates into CASSQDRGRSEQYF.

This chain joins TRBV18 and TRBJ1-1, with 8 bases that match TRBD1. The V gene's germline CDR1 is KGHSH and CDR2 LQKENI. The V gene end was trimmed by 0 bases and the J gene end by 4 bases; junction bases not matched to a gene: 10. This CDR3 is built from 17 residues. The CDR3 DNA follows: TGTGCCAGCTCACCACCCGGACAGGGATGGGGAAGCACTGAAGCTTTCTTT. Protein: CASSPPGQGWGSTEAFF.

V usage is TRBV5-6 and J usage is TRBJ2-7; D perhaps matches TRBD2 (6 bases). Trimming cost V 4 bases and J 5 bases, with 19 bases left between them. Germline CDR1 reads SGHDT; CDR2 reads YYEEEE. This CDR3 is 15 amino acids long. CDR3 protein: CASSLLRLERDEQYF. The CDR3 DNA reads as TGTGCCAGCAGCCTGCTCCGGCTAGAGCGGGACGAGCAGTACTTC.

This clone was recorded once. This chain links TRBV30 with TRBJ1-1; 8 bases fit TRBD1. The CDR3 sequence is 16 residues long. With V trimmed by 5 bases and J by 7 bases, 18 bases remained unmatched. CDR1 and CDR2 from the germline V gene are GTSNPN and SVGIG (reference sequence). CDR3 nucleotide sequence: TGTGCCTGGCTTCAACAGGGGGGATACTTGAAGGTTGAAGCTTTCTTT. This encodes CAWLQQGGYLKVEAFF.

This clone was found once. The chain links TRBV19 to TRBJ1-1; 9 bases align to TRBD1. Germline assignment: CDR1 LNHDA and CDR2 SQIVND (reference sequence). There are 16 residues in the CDR3. V trimming: 9 bases; J trimming: 4 bases; junction bases outside the gene matches: 15. The CDR3 sequence is CASRQGQGFLTTEAFF. The DNA for the CDR3 is TGTGCCAGCCGACAGGGACAGGGTTTCTTGACCACTGAAGCTTTCTTT.

This chain connects TRBV5-5 to TRBJ1-5; no clear D gene. Trimming pared 4 bases from V and 5 bases from J, leaving 10 bases between. CDR1 and CDR2 (germline): SGHKS, YYEKEE (reference sequence). The CDR3 covers 13 residues. CDR3 in amino acids: CASSRLLDQPQHF. The CDR3, as DNA: TGTGCCAGCAGCCGACTCTTAGATCAGCCCCAGCATTTT.

Points on this clone: Other DNA sequences within the sample encode an identical CDR3. The chain carries TRBV6-1 and TRBJ1-5, with 8 positions matching TRBD1. The CDR3 length is 15 residues. Germline trimming cut 3 bases from V and 5 bases from J; bases unmatched to any gene: 6. The germline V gene has CDR1 MNHNS and CDR2 SASEGT. CDR3 residues: CASSEAGGAYQPQHF. DNA of the CDR3: TGTGCCAGCAGTGAGGCAGGGGGCGCGTATCAGCCCCAGCATTTT.

The rearrangement uses TRBV7-3 and TRBJ2-7, with D maybe TRBD1 (5 bases). The CDR3 contains 13 residues. Between the trimmed V and J ends, which lost 5 bases and 7 bases, there was a span of 15 bases. Germline V gene data show CDR1 as SGHTA and CDR2 as FQGTGA. The CDR3 sequence is CASSQTRVQEQYF. The CDR3 DNA is TGTGCCAGCAGCCAGACCAGGGTCCAAGAGCAGTACTTC.